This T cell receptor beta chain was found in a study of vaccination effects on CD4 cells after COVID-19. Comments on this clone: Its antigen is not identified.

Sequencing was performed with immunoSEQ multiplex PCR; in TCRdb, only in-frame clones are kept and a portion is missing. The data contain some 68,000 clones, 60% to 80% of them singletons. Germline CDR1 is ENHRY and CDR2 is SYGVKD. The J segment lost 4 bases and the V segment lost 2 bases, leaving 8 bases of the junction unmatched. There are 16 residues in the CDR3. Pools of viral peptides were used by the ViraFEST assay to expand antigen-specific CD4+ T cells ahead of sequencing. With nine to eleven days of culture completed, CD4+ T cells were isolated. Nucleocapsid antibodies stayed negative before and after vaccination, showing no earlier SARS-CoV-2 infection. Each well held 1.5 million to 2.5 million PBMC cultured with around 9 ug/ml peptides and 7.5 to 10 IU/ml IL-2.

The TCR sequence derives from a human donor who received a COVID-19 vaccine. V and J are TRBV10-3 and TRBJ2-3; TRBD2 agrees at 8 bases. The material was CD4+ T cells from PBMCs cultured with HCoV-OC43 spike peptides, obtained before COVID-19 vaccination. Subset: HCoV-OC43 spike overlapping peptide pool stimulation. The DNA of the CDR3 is TGTGCCATCAGTGAGCAGATTAGCGGGGTGGCAGATACGCAGTATTTT. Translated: CAISEQISGVADTQYF.